This TCR beta chain stems from a study of T cell responses to AZD1222 COVID-19 vaccine. Data came from immunoSEQ multiplex PCR; TCRdb stores just in-frame clones and leaves some out. The data show roughly 60,000 clones, 70% to 80% seen once. Notes on this clone: The antigen is unknown.

Trimming removed 5 bases from V and 14 bases from J, with 15 bases in between. This CDR3 comprises 11 residues. Germline V gene sequence: CDR1 LNHDA, CDR2 SQIVND (reference sequence). Study-wide results and caveats: Mostly white British, mostly female donors; authors suggested clonal diversity may be underestimated.

The sequence was collected from an adult who received the AZD1222 COVID-19 vaccine. The rearrangement uses TRBV19 and TRBJ1-2, with TRBD1 as a possible D gene (6 bases). Sample: peripheral blood, taken 28 days after the second AZD1222 dose. This chain's CDR3 is CASSEQGRWTF. The CDR3 bases are TGTGCCAGTAGTGAACAGGGTCGTTGGACCTTC.